Below, one TCR beta chain is given with its context. Per the study methods: Reference gene primer amplification gave estimated nucleated cell counts. Clones were sequenced by immunoSEQ multiplex PCR, and TCRdb holds only the in-frame ones, with some missing. V, J and clone size are taken as reported in that table, and D and trimming were inferred from the DNA itself. Of around 200,000 clones listed, approximately 89% were seen once; the top ten hold 2.5%. These data are taken from a study of blood T cell repertoires in COVID-19. Trimming removed 0 bases at V and 4 bases at J, with 10 bases between. The CDR3 runs to 15 residues. The germline CDR1 and CDR2 sequences are LNHDA and SQIVND (reference sequence).

V usage is TRBV19 and J usage is TRBJ1-5; perhaps TRBD1 as D (6 bases). The sequencing sample was made of peripheral blood. The sequence was obtained from a man aged 35-49 years with active or convalescent COVID-19. The CDR3 nucleotides read TGTGCCAGTAGTATAGAGGACAGCTCAAATCAGCCCCAGCATTTT. Its protein product is CASSIEDSSNQPQHF.